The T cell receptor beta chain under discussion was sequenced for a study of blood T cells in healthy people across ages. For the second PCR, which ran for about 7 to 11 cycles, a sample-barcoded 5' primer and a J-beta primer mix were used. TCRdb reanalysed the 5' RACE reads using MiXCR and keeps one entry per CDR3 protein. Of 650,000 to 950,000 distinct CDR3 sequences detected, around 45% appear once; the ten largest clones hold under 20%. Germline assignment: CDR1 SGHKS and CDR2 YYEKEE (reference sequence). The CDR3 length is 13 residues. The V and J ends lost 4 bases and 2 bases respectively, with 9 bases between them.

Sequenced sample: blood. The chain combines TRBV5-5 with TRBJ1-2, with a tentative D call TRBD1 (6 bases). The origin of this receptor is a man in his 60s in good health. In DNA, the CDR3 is TGTGCCAGCAGCACCAGGGGAAACTATGGCTACACCTTC. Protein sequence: CASSTRGNYGYTF. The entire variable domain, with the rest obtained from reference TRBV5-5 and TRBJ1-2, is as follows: DAGVTQSPTHLIKTRGQQVTLRCSPISGHKSVSWYQQVLGQGPQFIFQYYEKEERGRGNFPDRFSARQFPNYSSELNVNALLLGDSALYLCASSTRGNYGYTFGSGTRLTVV.